Reported below is one TCR beta chain. Recruited during active infection, patients (from Seattle) were subsequently followed longitudinally. The data were obtained in a study of blood T cell repertoires in COVID-19. TCRdb's copy holds only in-frame clones and misses some; the assay was immunoSEQ multiplex PCR. This table holds about 170,000 clones, just over 90% found once. The CDR3 extends over 14 amino acids. Per germline, CDR1 SGDLS and CDR2 YYNGEE. V dropped 3 bases and J dropped 5; count of bases not matched to a gene: 5. Material: peripheral blood. The J gene is TRBJ1-1, the V gene TRBV9, with TRBD1 identical over 9 bases. This TCR was sampled from a man younger than 30 with COVID-19, enrolled during active disease. DNA for the CDR3: TGTGCCAGCAGCGGGGGGACAGGGTGGACTGAAGCTTTCTTT. Its translation is CASSGGTGWTEAFF.